This T cell receptor (beta chain) derives from a study of blood T cells in healthy people across ages. Broader study findings: Naive CD4+ cell counts and diversity both ran higher in long-lived than in aged donors.

Through a sample-barcoded 5' primer and a J-beta primer mix, a second PCR was run for 7 to 11 cycles. TCRdb redid the calling of the 5' RACE reads with MiXCR, one entry per CDR3 protein. The sample carries 850,000 to 1,100,000 distinct CDR3 sequences, 30% to 40% recorded once. V was shortened by 0 bases and J by 10 bases, with 10 bases between the two germline ends. The CDR3 spans 13 residues. Germline V CDR1 and CDR2: SGHDN, FVKESK. Healthy Russian Caucasian donors spanned ages roughly 6 to 90 years. In its sample, this clonotype was seen a few times. Its antigen is unidentified. A much larger clone sits a single nucleotide away, making a read error possible.

The TCR was taken from a man aged 18 to 30 in good health. Source material: blood. The chain employs TRBV14 and TRBJ2-1; D not certain. The CDR3 spells CASSQERAEEQFF. In DNA, the CDR3 is TGTGCCAGCAGCCAAGAAAGGGCCGAGGAGCAGTTCTTC.